This T cell receptor beta chain originates from a study of post-analysis software for immune sequencing data. Every TCR beta cDNA library bore unique molecular identifiers. Researchers reported roughly 510,000 cDNA molecules coming from approximately 1 to 10 million T cells. TCRdb fed the PCR reads into MiXCR, producing one record per CDR3 protein. This sample yields 750,000 to 950,000 distinct CDR3 sequences, of which about 50% are seen a single time; approximately 4.5% belongs to the top ten. This clonotype was found once. The target antigen is unknown. Overall study findings and caveats: With F measure, samples from one preparation batch clustered together strongly. Patients carried several TRBV segments more frequently than controls did, and TRBV5-6, TRBV5-1 and TRBV20-1 were among them.

The J segment lost 5 bases and the V segment lost 0 bases, leaving 9 bases of the junction unmatched. CDR3 size: 17 residues. Germline values: CDR1 SGHRS, CDR2 YFSETQ. The source of this sequence is a girl under 18 with multiple sclerosis. The rearrangement uses TRBV5-1 and TRBJ2-7, with 12 bases identical to TRBD2. The source material was blood. The CDR3 coding sequence is TGCGCCAGCAGCTTGGTTTCTAGCGGGAGGGCCCCCAACGAGCAGTACTTC. Translation gives CASSLVSSGRAPNEQYF.